These 6 T cell receptor beta chains originate from one sample sequenced in a study of blood T cell repertoires in COVID-19. Libraries were prepared by immunoSEQ multiplex PCR; TCRdb keeps only in-frame clonotypes and omits some of them. This table holds some 210,000 clones, approximately 88% found once. The sequenced sample was peripheral blood. These receptors were collected from a man aged 55-75 years who had recovered from COVID-19.

The chain joins TRBV3-1 (or the pseudogene TRBV3-2) to TRBJ2-7, with 7 bases aligning to TRBD1. The V and J ends lost 1 base and 1 base, in that order; junction bases with no gene match: 10. Germline V gene data show CDR1 as LGHDT and CDR2 as YNNKEL (reference sequence). The CDR3 contains 17 residues. DNA of the CDR3: TGTGCCAGCAGCCAAGGGGACAGCCGACTACTGTCCTACGAGCAGTACTTC. Encoded protein: CASSQGDSRLLSYEQYF.

This rearrangement joins TRBV19 to TRBJ1-1; 8 nucleotides align to TRBD1. The CDR3 has 13 residues. With V trimmed by 3 bases and J by 6 bases, 3 bases remained unmatched. Germline CDR1 and CDR2: LNHDA and SQIVND (reference sequence). The CDR3 DNA follows: TGTGCCAGTAGTATTTCAGGGGGCCCTGAAGCTTTCTTT. Its protein product is CASSISGGPEAFF.

The gene calls are TRBV5-1 and TRBJ1-3; D remains unclear. V was cut by 4 bases and J by 1 base, with 9 bases left in between. Per the germline V gene, CDR1 is SGHRS and CDR2 is YFSETQ. The CDR3 is 14 residues long. The CDR3 loop reads CASSPTTSGNTIYF. The CDR3 nucleotides are TGCGCCAGCAGCCCGACAACGTCTGGAAACACCATATATTTT.

The chain joins TRBV11-1 to TRBJ2-7; 7 bases match TRBD1. V was clipped by 5 bases and J by 7 bases; unmatched bases: 11. The CDR3 totals 14 residues. Germline CDR1 and CDR2: SGHAT and FQDESV (reference sequence). CDR3 region: CASSPRTGVGEQYF. CDR3 in DNA: TGTGCCAGCAGCCCTCGCACAGGGGTCGGGGAGCAGTACTTC. The complete variable domain, with remaining parts taken from reference TRBV11-1 and TRBJ2-7, reads EAEVAQSPRYKITEKSQAVAFWCDPISGHATLYWYRQILGQGPELLVQFQDESVVDDSQLPKDRFSAERLKGVDSTLKIQPAELGDSAMYLCASSPRTGVGEQYFGPGTRLTVT.

CDR3 protein: CAISESGGTTGGYTF. CDR3 DNA: TGTGCCATCAGTGAGTCGGGAGGGACGACCGGTGGCTACACCTTC. The rearrangement links TRBV10-3 to TRBJ1-2, with a tentative D call TRBD1 (5 bases). This CDR3 spans 15 amino acids. V lost 0 bases to trimming and J lost 7 bases, with 15 bases between them. The germline CDR1 and CDR2 sequences are ENHRY and SYGVKD.

The chain joins TRBV9 to TRBJ2-3; the match to TRBD2 covers 8 bases. J was trimmed by 1 base and V by 2 bases; bases with no gene match: 0. The CDR3 contains 14 residues. Germline V CDR1 and CDR2: SGDLS, YYNGEE. CDR3 in DNA: TGTGCCAGCAGCGTGCGGGGGGGCACAGATACGCAGTATTTT. This encodes CASSVRGGTDTQYF.